The 2 T cell receptor beta chains listed next were all sequenced from one sample in a study of cytotoxic CD8 clonotypes in ibrutinib-treated CLL. The assay was immunoSEQ multiplex PCR, and TCRdb's table has in-frame clones only and misses some. In the table there are 73,000 or so clones, around 68% of which are singletons. Sequenced here: PBMCs, sampled after 12 months of ibrutinib treatment. These receptor sequences come from a human donor with chronic lymphocytic leukemia.

This clone was counted only a few times. The chain is built from TRBV2 and TRBJ1-4; 8 bases map to TRBD1. V was clipped by 5 bases and J by 6 bases; unmatched bases: 5. Germline V gene sequence: CDR1 SNHLY, CDR2 FYNNEI. The CDR3 totals 14 residues. CDR3 residues: CASSRQGADEKLFF. The CDR3 coding sequence is TGTGCCAGCAGTCGGCAGGGGGCGGATGAAAAACTGTTTTTT.

The CDR3 region is CASSPGPTREEKLFF. The CDR3 DNA reads as TGTGCCAGCAGCCCCGGACCAACCCGGGAAGAAAAACTGTTTTTT. This chain uses TRBV7-9 with TRBJ1-4; no firm D call. The CDR3 is made up of 15 amino acids. V dropped 5 bases and J dropped 8 bases, with 18 bases sitting between them. Germline V gives CDR1 SEHNR, CDR2 FQNEAQ (reference sequence).